A selection of T cell receptor beta chains follows, all from one sample in a study of beta chain features in type 1 diabetes. The assay was immunoSEQ multiplex PCR, and TCRdb's table has in-frame clones only and misses some. The sample includes around 15,000 clones, approximately 79% of them seen just once. Sequenced sample: stem cell memory CD4+ T cells from blood. The receptors were sampled from a young woman with type 1 diabetes. CDR3s include the opening cysteine and the closing phenylalanine or tryptophan. D genes are given only for firm matches. Clone size is stated in some rows and not others, as once, few, many or a class when expanded.

clone size	D gene	J gene	V gene	CDR3 DNA	CDR3 protein
few	NA	TRBJ2-3	TRBV7-9	TGTGCCAGCAGCCCGCGGATCGATACGCAGTATTTT	CASSPRIDTQYF
NA	TRBD1	TRBJ2-7	TRBV7-9	TGTGCCAGCAGCTCCCTCGGACAGGGGATCCACGAGCAGTACTTC	CASSSLGQGIHEQYF
NA	TRBD2	TRBJ2-1	TRBV7-3	TGTGCCAGCAGCCCAGGGCGGCGGGAGGTCGGTAATGAGCAGTTCTTC	CASSPGRREVGNEQFF
NA	NA	TRBJ2-2	TRBV7-3	TGTGCCAGCAGCGCACCGGGAGCGAACACCGGGGAGCTGTTTTTT	CASSAPGANTGELFF
NA	NA	TRBJ2-1	TRBV27	TGTGCCGTTCAGGGGTACAATGAGCAGTTCTTC	CAVQGYNEQFF
NA	TRBD1	TRBJ2-7	TRBV11-1	TGTGCCAGCAGTGTGGACAGGGTTGACGAGCAGTACTTC	CASSVDRVDEQYF
NA	NA	TRBJ2-2	TRBV5-6	TGTGCCAGCAGTACAGGGCTCCTGAACACCGGGGAGCTGTTTTTT	CASSTGLLNTGELFF
few	NA	TRBJ1-1	TRBV29-1	TGCAGCGTTGGAGACGGGTACACTGAAGCTTTCTTT	CSVGDGYTEAFF
NA	NA	TRBJ1-1	TRBV7-2	TGTGCCAGCAGCTTAAATAGAAACACTGAAGCTTTCTTT	CASSLNRNTEAFF
NA	NA	TRBJ1-2	TRBV5-1	TGCGCCAGCAGCTTGGAAACAGCCCCAACCTATGGCTACACCTTC	CASSLETAPTYGYTF
once	NA	TRBJ2-5	TRBV18	TGTGCCAGCTCACCACTTCCCCTTCGAGGGTCCCAAGAGACCCAGTACTTC	CASSPLPLRGSQETQYF
NA	TRBD2	TRBJ2-6	TRBV28	TGTGCCAGCAGTCTGGGGGGGGCTGGGGCCAACGTCCTGACTTTC	CASSLGGAGANVLTF
NA	TRBD2	TRBJ2-5	TRBV27	TGTGCCAGCAGTTTATTATCGGGGACTAGCGGGAGGGCCCCCCGAGAGACCCAGTACTTC	CASSLLSGTSGRAPRETQYF
NA	NA	TRBJ2-1	TRBV7-8	TGTGCCAGCAGCTTAGGAAGTTATCGGGAGAAGGTCCATGAGCAGTTCTTC	CASSLGSYREKVHEQFF
NA	NA	TRBJ2-3	TRBV2	TGTGCCAGCAGTGCCCAGGTAGCAGATACGCAGTATTTT	CASSAQVADTQYF
NA	NA	TRBJ1-2	TRBV2	TGTGCCAGCAGTGGGACTCAATATGGCTACACCTTC	CASSGTQYGYTF
NA	TRBD1	TRBJ1-1	TRBV6-7	TGTGCCAGCGGACAGGGGACCCCCAACACTGAAGCTTTCTTT	CASGQGTPNTEAFF
once	NA	TRBJ2-1	TRBV7-9	TGTGCCAGCAGCTTAGCCAGGGGCAATGAGCAGTTCTTC	CASSLARGNEQFF
NA	NA	TRBJ2-7	TRBV29-1	TGCAGCGTTTGGGACTTAAGCTCCTACGAGCAGTACTTC	CSVWDLSSYEQYF
NA	TRBD1	TRBJ1-4	TRBV19	TGTGCCAGTAGTAGAAGGGGCCGGGACAGCCGTCCAATTAATGAAAAACTGTTTTTT	CASSRRGRDSRPINEKLFF
NA	TRBD2	TRBJ2-3	TRBV29-1	TGCAGCGCGGGACTAGCGGTCACAGATACGCAGTATTTT	CSAGLAVTDTQYF
few	NA	TRBJ1-2	TRBV21-1	TGTGCCAGCAGCAAAGATACAGGGGGCGCGTCCTATGGCTACACCTTC	CASSKDTGGASYGYTF
NA	TRBD2	TRBJ2-4	TRBV5-1	TGCGCCAGCAGCCCTCACCGGGGGGAGGGGAGCATTCAGTACTTC	CASSPHRGEGSIQYF
NA	TRBD1	TRBJ1-2	TRBV14	TGTGCCAGCAGCCAAATGGACAGGGGGAAATCCTACACCTTC	CASSQMDRGKSYTF
few	TRBD1	TRBJ2-1	TRBV15	TGTGCCACCAGCCGTTTGGGACAGGGGAAGATTGGTGAGCAGTTCTTC	CATSRLGQGKIGEQFF
few	TRBD2	TRBJ2-2	TRBV5-1	TGCGCCAGCAGCCCCGATGGGGCGGGAGTCGGCGGGGAGCTGTTTTTT	CASSPDGAGVGGELFF
NA	TRBD1	TRBJ2-3	TRBV28	TGTGCCAGCAGTTTATTGGGACAGCCAACAGATACGCAGTATTTT	CASSLLGQPTDTQYF
NA	NA	TRBJ2-1	TRBV2	TGTGCCAGCGCAACGTGGCTAGGAGGCAATGAGCAGTTCTTC	CASATWLGGNEQFF
NA	TRBD1	TRBJ2-1	TRBV11-2	TGTGCCAGCAGCTTACCACAGGGGATAAACAATGAGCAGTTCTTC	CASSLPQGINNEQFF
few	TRBD1	TRBJ2-3	TRBV7-9	TGTGCCAGCAGCTCCCTGACAGGGGGAGGCACAGATACGCAGTATTTT	CASSSLTGGGTDTQYF
few	NA	TRBJ2-1	TRBV7-6	TGTGCCAGCAGCGCACCAGGGACTTTGAGCTCCTACAATGAGCAGTTCTTC	CASSAPGTLSSYNEQFF
NA	NA	TRBJ1-1	TRBV5-1	TGCGCCAGCAGCTTGGTATCGTCGGGGACTGAAGCTTTCTTT	CASSLVSSGTEAFF
once	NA	TRBJ1-1	TRBV7-2	TGTGCCAGCAGGCTACAGGGCCCGCAAGCTTTCTTT	CASRLQGPQAFF
NA	NA	TRBJ2-3	TRBV19	TGTGCCAGTAGTCGGGGGTTGGGCACAGATACGCAGTATTTT	CASSRGLGTDTQYF
once	NA	TRBJ2-1	TRBV5-1	TGCGCCAGCAGCTTGGACGGGAGAGGCAATGAGCAGTTCTTC	CASSLDGRGNEQFF
few	TRBD2	TRBJ2-2	TRBV7-9	TGTGCCAGCAGCCCACCCGATGGCGGGAGCTTCGGGACCGGGGAGCTGTTTTTT	CASSPPDGGSFGTGELFF
NA	NA	TRBJ2-1	TRBV10-1	TGCGCCAGCAGTGCAGGCCCCGTTGGGAATGAGCAGTTCTTC	CASSAGPVGNEQFF
NA	NA	TRBJ2-3	TRBV30	TGTGCCTGGAGTGTCCAACAGGGACGTGGAGATACGCAGTATTTT	CAWSVQQGRGDTQYF
once	NA	TRBJ2-3	TRBV10-1	TGCGCCAGCAGTGAGGGCCTGACTAGCACAGATACGCAGTATTTT	CASSEGLTSTDTQYF
few	TRBD2	TRBJ2-5	TRBV5-1	TGCGCCAGCAGCTTCCGGGGGGGAGAGACCCAGTACTTC	CASSFRGGETQYF
few	NA	TRBJ2-3	TRBV29-1	TGCAGCGTTGAAGATCTTCTACCGAGGGGCACAGATACGCAGTATTTT	CSVEDLLPRGTDTQYF
NA	TRBD1	TRBJ2-7	TRBV5-1	TGCGCCAGCAGCTCAGGTCGACAGGGTACTGTTTTCTACGAGCAGTACTTC	CASSSGRQGTVFYEQYF
NA	NA	TRBJ1-2	TRBV28	TGTGCCAGCAGTTTATTCGGGGGACCTGGCTACACCTTC	CASSLFGGPGYTF
NA	TRBD1	TRBJ1-1	TRBV5-4	TGTGCCAGCAGCCGCGGACAGGGGGTGCGTAGTAATGAAGCTTTCTTT	CASSRGQGVRSNEAFF
NA	TRBD2	TRBJ2-1	TRBV9	TGTGCCAGCAGCGTAGCGTTTGGCGGGAGAGGGCAGAATGAGCAGTTCTTC	CASSVAFGGRGQNEQFF
NA	TRBD2	TRBJ2-1	TRBV6-1	TGTGCCAGCAGTGGGACTAGCGGGAGACACAATGAGCAGTTCTTC	CASSGTSGRHNEQFF
NA	TRBD1	TRBJ2-5	TRBV18	TGTGCCAGCTCACCGCGAGGGGGCCCCGAGGGGGAGACCCAGTACTTC	CASSPRGGPEGETQYF
NA	TRBD1	TRBJ2-7	TRBV6-5	TGTGCCAGCAGGTACAGGGGGTCTTTCGACGAGCAGTACTTC	CASRYRGSFDEQYF
NA	NA	TRBJ2-7	TRBV7-9	TGTGCCAGCAGCGCTACAGGTTACGAGCAGTACTTC	CASSATGYEQYF
NA	TRBD2	TRBJ2-1	TRBV27	TGTGCCAGCAGTAAGTGGCTAGCGGTCTACAATGAGCAGTTCTTC	CASSKWLAVYNEQFF
NA	NA	TRBJ1-1	TRBV10-2	TGCGCCAGCAGTGTGACCGGGGGCACTGAAGCTTTCTTT	CASSVTGGTEAFF
NA	TRBD1	TRBJ1-5	TRBV10-3	TGTGCCATCAGTGAGACCGGGACAGGCGGTCAGCCCCAGCATTTT	CAISETGTGGQPQHF